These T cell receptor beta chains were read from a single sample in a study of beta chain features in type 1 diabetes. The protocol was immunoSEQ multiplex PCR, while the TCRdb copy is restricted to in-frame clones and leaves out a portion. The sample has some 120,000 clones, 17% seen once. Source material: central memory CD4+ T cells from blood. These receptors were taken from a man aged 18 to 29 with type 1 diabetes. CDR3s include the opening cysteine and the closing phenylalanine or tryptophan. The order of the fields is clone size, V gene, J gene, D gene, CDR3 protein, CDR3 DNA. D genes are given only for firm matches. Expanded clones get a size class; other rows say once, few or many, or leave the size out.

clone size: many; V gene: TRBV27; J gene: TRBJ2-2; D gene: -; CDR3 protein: CASSSLQGNTGELFF; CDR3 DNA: TGTGCCAGCAGTTCACTACAGGGGAACACCGGGGAGCTGTTTTTT
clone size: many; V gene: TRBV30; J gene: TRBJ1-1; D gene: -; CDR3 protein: CAWSVRPDTEAFF; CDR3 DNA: TGTGCCTGGAGTGTACGGCCCGACACTGAAGCTTTCTTT
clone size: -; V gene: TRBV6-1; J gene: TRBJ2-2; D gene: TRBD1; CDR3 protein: CASSAAGTAANTGELFF; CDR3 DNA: TGTGCCAGCAGTGCAGCCGGGACAGCCGCGAACACCGGGGAGCTGTTTTTT
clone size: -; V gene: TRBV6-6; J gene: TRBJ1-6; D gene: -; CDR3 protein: CASKRGADSPLHF; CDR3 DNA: TGTGCCAGCAAACGGGGGGCTGATTCACCCCTCCACTTT
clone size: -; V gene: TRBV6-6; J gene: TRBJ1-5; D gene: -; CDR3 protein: CASSYDGLGDQPQHF; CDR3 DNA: TGTGCCAGCAGTTACGATGGTCTAGGGGATCAGCCCCAGCATTTT
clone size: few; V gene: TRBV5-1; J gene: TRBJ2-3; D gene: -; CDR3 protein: CASSIRTQGSTDTQYF; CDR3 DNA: TGCGCCAGCAGCATTAGGACCCAGGGAAGCACAGATACGCAGTATTTT
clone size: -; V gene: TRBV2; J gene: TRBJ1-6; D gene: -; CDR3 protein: CASSESPGAPLHF; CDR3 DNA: TGTGCCAGCAGTGAAAGTCCTGGGGCACCCCTCCACTTT
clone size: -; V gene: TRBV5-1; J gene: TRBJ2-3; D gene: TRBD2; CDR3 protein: CASSRLAGAGGDTQYF; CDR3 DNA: TGCGCCAGCAGCCGACTAGCGGGCGCCGGTGGGGATACGCAGTATTTT
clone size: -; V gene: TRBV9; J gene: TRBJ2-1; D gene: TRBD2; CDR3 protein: CASSAISAGDEQFF; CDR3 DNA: TGTGCCAGCAGCGCCATATCGGCGGGGGATGAGCAGTTCTTC
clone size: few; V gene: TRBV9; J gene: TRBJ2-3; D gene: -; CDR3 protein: CASSVFGDTQYF; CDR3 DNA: TGTGCCAGCAGCGTATTTGGAGATACGCAGTATTTT
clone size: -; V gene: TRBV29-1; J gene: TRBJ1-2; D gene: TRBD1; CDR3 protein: CSVGTGGYGYTF; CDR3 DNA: TGCAGCGTTGGGACAGGGGGCTATGGCTACACCTTC
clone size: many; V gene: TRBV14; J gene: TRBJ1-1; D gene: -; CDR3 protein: CASAAKWGTEAFF; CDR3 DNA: TGTGCCAGCGCAGCCAAATGGGGGACTGAAGCTTTCTTT
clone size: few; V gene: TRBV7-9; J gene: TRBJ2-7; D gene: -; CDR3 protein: CASSDGRGGHEQYF; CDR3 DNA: TGTGCCAGCAGTGACGGGAGAGGAGGGCACGAGCAGTACTTC
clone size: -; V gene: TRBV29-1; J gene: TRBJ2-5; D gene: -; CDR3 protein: CSVLDSVGTQYF; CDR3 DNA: TGCAGCGTTCTAGACAGCGTCGGGACCCAGTACTTC
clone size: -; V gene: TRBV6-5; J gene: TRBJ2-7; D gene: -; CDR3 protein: CASSYGDRYEQYF; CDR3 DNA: TGTGCCAGCAGTTACGGCGATAGATACGAGCAGTACTTC
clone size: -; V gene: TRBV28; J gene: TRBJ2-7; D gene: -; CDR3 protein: CASSEPLGYEQYF; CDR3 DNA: TGTGCCAGCAGTGAACCGTTGGGCTACGAGCAGTACTTC
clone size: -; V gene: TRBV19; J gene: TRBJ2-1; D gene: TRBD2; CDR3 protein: CASNQTSGRPNEQFF; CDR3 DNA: TGTGCCAGTAACCAGACTAGCGGGAGGCCAAATGAGCAGTTCTTC
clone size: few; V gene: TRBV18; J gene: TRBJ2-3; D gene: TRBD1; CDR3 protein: CASSRDSASTDTQYF; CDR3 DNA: TGTGCCAGCTCTCGGGACAGCGCTAGCACAGATACGCAGTATTTT
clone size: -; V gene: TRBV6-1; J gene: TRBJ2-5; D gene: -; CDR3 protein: CASNGLRETQYF; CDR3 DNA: TGTGCCAGCAATGGTCTTCGGGAGACCCAGTACTTC
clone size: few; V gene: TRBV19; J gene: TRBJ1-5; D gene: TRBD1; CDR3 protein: CASFSMDRGLGQPQHF; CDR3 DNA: TGTGCCAGTTTTTCCATGGACAGGGGGCTTGGGCAGCCCCAGCATTTT
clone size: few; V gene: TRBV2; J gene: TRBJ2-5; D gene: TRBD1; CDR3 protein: CASSLTGIETQYF; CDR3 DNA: TGTGCCAGCAGTTTGACAGGGATAGAGACCCAGTACTTC
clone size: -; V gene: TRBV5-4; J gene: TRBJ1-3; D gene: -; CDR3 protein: CASSLGYGNTIYF; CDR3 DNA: TGTGCCAGCAGCTTGGGTTACGGAAACACCATATATTTT
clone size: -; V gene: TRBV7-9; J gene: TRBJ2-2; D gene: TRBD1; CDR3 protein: CASRTSGTDTGELFF; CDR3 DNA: TGTGCCAGCAGGACATCAGGGACAGACACCGGGGAGCTGTTTTTT
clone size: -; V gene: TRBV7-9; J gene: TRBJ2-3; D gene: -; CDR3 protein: CASSLTQYF; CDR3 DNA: TGTGCCAGCAGCTTGACGCAGTATTTT
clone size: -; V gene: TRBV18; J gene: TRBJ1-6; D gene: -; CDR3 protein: CASSPGNNSPLHF; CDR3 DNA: TGTGCCAGCTCACCAGGGAATAATTCACCCCTCCACTTT
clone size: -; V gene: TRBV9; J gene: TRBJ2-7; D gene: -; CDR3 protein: CASSVQGEGEQYF; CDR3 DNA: TGTGCCAGCAGCGTACAAGGGGAAGGAGAGCAGTACTTC
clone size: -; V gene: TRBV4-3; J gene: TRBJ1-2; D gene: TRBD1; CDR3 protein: CASSQQGQGYGYTF; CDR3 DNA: TGCGCCAGCAGCCAACAGGGACAGGGGTATGGCTACACCTTC
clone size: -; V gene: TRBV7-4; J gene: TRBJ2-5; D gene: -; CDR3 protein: CASSLDLAGKETQYF; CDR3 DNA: TGTGCCAGCAGCTTAGACTTAGCCGGCAAAGAGACCCAGTACTTC
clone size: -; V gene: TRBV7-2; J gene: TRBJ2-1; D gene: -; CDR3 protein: CASSLGGLQFF; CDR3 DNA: TGTGCCAGCAGCTTAGGAGGGCTTCAGTTCTTC
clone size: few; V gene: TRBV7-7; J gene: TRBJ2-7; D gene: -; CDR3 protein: CASSLGSGYEQYF; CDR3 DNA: TGTGCTAGCAGCTTAGGATCGGGCTACGAGCAGTACTTC
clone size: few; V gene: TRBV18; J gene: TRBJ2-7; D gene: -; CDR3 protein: CASSRSVRRYEQYF; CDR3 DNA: TGTGCCAGCTCACGGTCTGTGCGTCGCTACGAGCAGTACTTC
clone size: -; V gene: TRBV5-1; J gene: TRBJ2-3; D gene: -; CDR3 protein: CASSLGGISADTQYF; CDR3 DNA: TGCGCCAGCAGCTTGGGGGGCATATCCGCAGATACGCAGTATTTT
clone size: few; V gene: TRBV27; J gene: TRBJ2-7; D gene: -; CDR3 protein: CASRLTVGSVHEQYF; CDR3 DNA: TGTGCCAGCAGGTTAACAGTCGGGAGCGTCCACGAGCAGTACTTC
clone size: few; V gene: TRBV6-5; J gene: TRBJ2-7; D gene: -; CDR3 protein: CASREGSAYEQYF; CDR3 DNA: TGTGCCAGCAGGGAGGGCTCAGCCTACGAGCAGTACTTC
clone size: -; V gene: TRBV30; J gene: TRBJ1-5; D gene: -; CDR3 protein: CAWIFIGGNQPQHF; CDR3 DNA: TGTGCCTGGATATTTATTGGCGGTAATCAGCCCCAGCATTTT
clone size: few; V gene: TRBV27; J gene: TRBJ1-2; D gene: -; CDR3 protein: CASHNYGYTF; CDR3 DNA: TGTGCCAGCCATAACTATGGCTACACCTTC
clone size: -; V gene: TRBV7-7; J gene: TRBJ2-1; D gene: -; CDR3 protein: CASSLGGGRGGEQFF; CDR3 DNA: TGTGCTAGCAGCTTAGGTGGTGGCCGGGGAGGTGAGCAGTTCTTC
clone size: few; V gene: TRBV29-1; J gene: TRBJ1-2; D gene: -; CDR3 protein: CSVEGRGLAYGYTF; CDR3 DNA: TGCAGCGTCGAAGGTAGAGGGCTAGCCTATGGCTACACCTTC
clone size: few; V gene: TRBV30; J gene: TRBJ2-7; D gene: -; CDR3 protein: CAWRKGYEQYF; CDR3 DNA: TGTGCCTGGAGAAAGGGGTACGAGCAGTACTTC
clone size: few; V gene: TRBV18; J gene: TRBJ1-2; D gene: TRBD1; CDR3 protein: CASSPDRGYGYTF; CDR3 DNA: TGTGCCAGCTCACCAGACAGGGGATATGGCTACACCTTC
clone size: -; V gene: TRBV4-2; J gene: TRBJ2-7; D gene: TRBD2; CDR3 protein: CASSQRRGLAGVAYEQYF; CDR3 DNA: TGTGCCAGCAGCCAACGGAGGGGCTTAGCGGGAGTGGCCTACGAGCAGTACTTC
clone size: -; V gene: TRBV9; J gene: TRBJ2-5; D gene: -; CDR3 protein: CASSVGGPVETQYF; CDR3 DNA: TGTGCCAGCAGCGTAGGGGGGCCGGTAGAGACCCAGTACTTC
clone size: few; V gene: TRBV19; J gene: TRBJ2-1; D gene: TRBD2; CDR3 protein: CASSDGTSDNEQFF; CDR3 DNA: TGTGCCAGTAGTGACGGGACTAGCGATAATGAGCAGTTCTTC
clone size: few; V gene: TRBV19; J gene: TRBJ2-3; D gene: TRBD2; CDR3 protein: CASSFSGSPDTQYF; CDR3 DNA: TGTGCCAGTAGCTTTAGCGGGAGCCCAGATACGCAGTATTTT
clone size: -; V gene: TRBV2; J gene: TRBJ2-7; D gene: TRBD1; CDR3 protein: CASSYGQAAEQYF; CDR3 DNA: TGTGCCAGCAGCTACGGACAGGCGGCCGAGCAGTACTTC
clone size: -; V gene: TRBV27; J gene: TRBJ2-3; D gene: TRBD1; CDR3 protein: CASSPRTGLRSDTQYF; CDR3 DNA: TGTGCCAGCAGTCCCCGGACAGGGTTGAGATCAGATACGCAGTATTTT
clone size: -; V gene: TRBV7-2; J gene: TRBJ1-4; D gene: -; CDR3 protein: CASSPVRNNEKLFF; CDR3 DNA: TGTGCCAGCAGCCCGGTTCGGAATAATGAAAAACTGTTTTTT
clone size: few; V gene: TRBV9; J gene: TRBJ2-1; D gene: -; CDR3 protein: CASSVVVGEQFF; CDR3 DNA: TGTGCCAGCAGCGTAGTGGTAGGTGAGCAGTTCTTC
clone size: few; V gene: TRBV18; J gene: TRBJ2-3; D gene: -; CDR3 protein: CASSLAQVGADTQYF; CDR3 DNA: TGTGCCAGCTCACTGGCTCAGGTTGGAGCAGATACGCAGTATTTT
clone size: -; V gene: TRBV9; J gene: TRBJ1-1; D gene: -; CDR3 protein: CASSVEWGVNTEAFF; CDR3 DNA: TGTGCCAGCAGCGTAGAGTGGGGCGTGAACACTGAAGCTTTCTTT
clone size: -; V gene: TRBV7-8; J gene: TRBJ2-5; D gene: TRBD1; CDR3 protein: CASSLGQGRSETQYF; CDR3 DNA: TGTGCCAGCAGCTTGGGACAGGGTCGTTCAGAGACCCAGTACTTC
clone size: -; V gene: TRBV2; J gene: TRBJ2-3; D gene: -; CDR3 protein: CASSEKGTQYF; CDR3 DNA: TGTGCCAGCAGTGAGAAGGGGACGCAGTATTTT
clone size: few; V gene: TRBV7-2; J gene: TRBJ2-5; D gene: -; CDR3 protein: CASAFQETQYF; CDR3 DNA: TGTGCCAGCGCCTTTCAAGAGACCCAGTACTTC